A single sample is the source of the 18 T cell receptor beta chains below, sequenced in a study of immune heterogeneity within non-small cell lung tumors. Amplifying TCR beta CDR3 involved multiplex PCR carried out with 32 V and 13 J primers. TCRdb called the multiplex PCR reads again in MiXCR, with one record for every CDR3 protein. The top ten hold around 3.6% of the sample, which has about 11,000 distinct CDR3 sequences, approximately 21% seen once. Bulk tumor genomic DNA was the template, and each sample received 600 ng. Biopsies, several per primary tumor and spaced far apart, were collected during surgery. Patients underwent curative surgery for non-small cell lung cancer (untreated and newly diagnosed). The sample taken for sequencing was lung tumor tissue. Every receptor here comes from a man aged 60 to 75 with non-small cell lung cancer.

This chain connects TRBV2 to TRBJ2-1; D gene uncertain. The CDR3 is 12 amino acids. Germline-derived CDR1 and CDR2 are SNHLY and FYNNEI. Trimming pared 3 bases from V and 8 bases from J, leaving 8 bases between. CDR3 sequence (DNA): TGTGCCAGCAGTGAGCGTCCCCATGAGCAGTTCTTC. Its protein is CASSERPHEQFF.

This rearrangement joins TRBV6-1 to TRBJ2-1; 8 nucleotides align to TRBD2. The trim removed 7 bases at V and 6 bases at J, leaving 8 bases unmatched. Germline values: CDR1 MNHNS, CDR2 SASEGT. The CDR3 totals 14 residues. CDR3 DNA sequence: TGTGCCAGCAAAGAGCGGGAGTGGAGCAATGAGCAGTTCTTC. Amino acids: CASKEREWSNEQFF.

This clonotype was picked up a small number of times. The rearrangement uses TRBV7-6 and TRBJ1-1; TRBD1 matches 7 bases. This CDR3 spans 15 amino acids. J was trimmed by 5 bases and V by 0 bases; bases with no gene match: 6. Germline CDR1 is SGHVS and CDR2 is FNYEAQ. The CDR3 coding sequence is TGTGCCAGCAGCTTAGCCAACAGGGGTGGTACTGAAGCTTTCTTT. Protein sequence: CASSLANRGGTEAFF.

This clonotype qualifies as medium-sized (0.01 to 0.1%). V usage is TRBV20-1 and J usage is TRBJ2-7; 7 bases fit TRBD1. V was clipped by 6 bases and J by 3 bases; unmatched bases: 11. CDR1 is DFQATT and CDR2 is SNEGSKA in the germline V gene (reference sequence). The CDR3 length is 14 residues. The CDR3 protein is CSARPRDRNYEQYF. Written as DNA, the CDR3 is TGCAGTGCAAGGCCCCGGGACAGAAACTACGAGCAGTACTTC.

By share, this clonotype counts as medium-sized. The chain employs TRBV19 and TRBJ2-5, with 8 bases that match TRBD2. The length of the CDR3 is 13 residues. The ends lost 1 base at V and 7 bases at J; junction bases unmatched: 2. Germline V lookup: CDR1 LNHDA, CDR2 SQIVND (reference sequence). The CDR3, as DNA: TGTGCCAGTAGTATAGGCCGGGAGGGGACCCAGTACTTC. Its translation: CASSIGREGTQYF.

By share, this clonotype ranks as medium-sized. The J gene is TRBJ1-4, the V gene TRBV28; D is uncertain. V was pared by 3 bases and J by 7 bases, with 6 bases between. Germline CDR1 and CDR2: MDHEN and SYDVKM. CDR3 length equals 12 residues. The CDR3 nucleotides read TGTGCCAGCAGTTTTGAAGGTGAAAAACTGTTTTTT. Its translation is CASSFEGEKLFF. Complete variable domain (other parts from reference TRBV28 and TRBJ1-4): DVKVTQSSRYLVKRTGEKVFLECVQDMDHENMFWYRQDPGLGLRLIYFSYDVKMKEKGDIPEGYSVSREKKERFSLILESASTNQTSMYLCASSFEGEKLFFGSGTQLSVL.

This clonotype was seen ten or more times. The CDR3 DNA reads TGTGCCAGCAGGGATAGCGGGATTAGGAACAATGAGCAGTTCTTC. Amino acid sequence: CASRDSGIRNNEQFF. The chain has TRBV7-2 and TRBJ2-1; 8 positions match TRBD2. Germline CDR1 SGHTA, CDR2 FQGNSA. The V segment lost 6 bases and the J segment 5 bases; nucleotides outside the gene matches: 9. The CDR3 contains 15 residues.

In its sample, this clonotype was seen a few times. The CDR3 loop reads CSAHPSGRIEGSEQFF. The DNA of the CDR3 is TGCAGTGCTCATCCTAGCGGGAGAATCGAGGGCAGTGAGCAGTTCTTC. The V call is TRBV20-1, the J call TRBJ2-1; 10 bases agree with TRBD2. Germline CDR1 reads DFQATT; CDR2 reads SNEGSKA (reference sequence). This CDR3 has 16 amino acids. Losses at the gene ends were 5 bases for V and 9 bases for J; bases not matched to a gene: 16.

This clonotype was seen repeatedly, ten times or more. The chain combines TRBV20-1 with TRBJ2-7; TRBD2 matches 9 bases. J was trimmed by 6 bases and V by 4 bases; bases with no gene match: 7. CDR1 and CDR2 from the germline V gene are DFQATT and SNEGSKA (reference sequence). The CDR3 length is 13 residues. The CDR3 bases are TGCAGTGCTAACGCGGGAGGGCCTGGCGAGCAGTACTTC. It specifies CSANAGGPGEQYF.

Judged by abundance, this clonotype is medium-sized. This sequence joins TRBV6-1 and TRBJ1-1, with D possibly being TRBD1 (6 bases). V gave up 7 bases and J gave up 7 bases, with 10 bases separating them. The CDR3 sequence is 11 residues long. Germline CDR1 reads MNHNS; CDR2 reads SASEGT. In DNA form, the CDR3 reads TGTGCCAGCAAGACAGGACTTGAAGCTTTCTTT. It translates to CASKTGLEAFF.

In its sample, this clonotype was seen many times. The chain recombines TRBV14 with TRBJ1-2; D not resolved. Germline values: CDR1 SGHDN, CDR2 FVKESK. The CDR3 is made up of 15 amino acids. V lost 4 bases and J lost 1, with 13 bases in between. The CDR3 spells CASSRAHFYNYGYTF. The CDR3 DNA is TGTGCCAGCAGCCGGGCCCACTTCTATAACTATGGCTACACCTTC.

The chain has TRBV5-1 and TRBJ1-2; 10 positions agree with TRBD1. There are 16 residues in the CDR3. Germline V gene data show CDR1 as SGHRS and CDR2 as YFSETQ. The ends lost 3 bases at V and 7 bases at J; junction bases unmatched: 12. CDR3 nucleotide sequence: TGCGCCAGCAGCTCAACCCCCGGGACAGGGGCGGTTGGCTACACCTTC. It translates to CASSSTPGTGAVGYTF.

This clonotype qualifies as medium-sized. The chain uses TRBV12-3 or TRBV12-4 and TRBJ2-7; possible D gene TRBD2, 5 bases. There are 13 residues in the CDR3. V was shortened by 6 bases and J by 3 bases, with 12 bases between the two germline ends. The CDR3 spells CASRPPGGYEQYF. The DNA for the CDR3 is TGTGCCAGCAGACCGCCTGGAGGCTACGAGCAGTACTTC.

This clonotype was observed once. The genes are TRBV28 and TRBJ2-1; 8 bases map to TRBD1. Trimming removed 6 bases from V and 5 bases from J; junction bases left unmatched: 9. Germline CDR1 and CDR2: MDHEN and SYDVKM. CDR3 length equals 15 residues. CDR3: CASRPTGQENNEQFF. The CDR3 nucleotides read TGTGCCAGCAGGCCCACGGGACAGGAGAACAATGAGCAGTTCTTC.

The rearrangement uses TRBV5-1 and TRBJ2-3; tentatively, D is TRBD2 (5 bases). V gave up 1 base and J gave up 0 bases, with 12 bases separating them. The V gene's germline CDR1 is SGHRS and CDR2 YFSETQ. This CDR3 spans 16 amino acids. The CDR3 here is CASSLNGRTSTDTQYF. Here the CDR3 DNA reads TGCGCCAGCAGCTTGAATGGACGGACTAGCACAGATACGCAGTATTTT. Variable domain in full (rest from reference TRBV5-1 and TRBJ2-3): KAGVTQTPRYLIKTRGQQVTLSCSPISGHRSVSWYQQTPGQGLQFLFEYFSETQRNKGNFPGRFSGRQFSNSRSEMNVSTLELGDSALYLCASSLNGRTSTDTQYFGPGTRLTVL.

This clonotype has just a few counts. A much larger clone differs from this one at a single base, so this may be a read error. This chain links TRBV28 with TRBJ2-7; no reliable D call. CDR1 is MDHEN, CDR2 SYDVKM, per germline. The CDR3 contains 12 residues. Written as DNA, the CDR3 is TGTGCCAGCAGTTGGCGGTCCTACGAGCTGTACTTC. Translating it yields CASSWRSYELYF. Filled out from reference TRBV28 and TRBJ2-7, the complete variable domain reads DVKVTQSSRYLVKRTGEKVFLECVQDMDHENMFWYRQDPGLGLRLIYFSYDVKMKEKGDIPEGYSVSREKKERFSLILESASTNQTSMYLCASSWRSYELYFGPGTRLTVT.

The table lists this clonotype with a few counts. The V gene is TRBV18, the J gene TRBJ2-5; no clear D gene. The length of the CDR3 is 14 residues. Germline lookup yields CDR1 KGHSH and CDR2 LQKENI. Trimming pared 6 bases from V and 7 bases from J, leaving 18 bases between. This chain's CDR3 is CASSSPGGPGTQYF. The CDR3 DNA reads TGTGCCAGCTCGTCCCCAGGCGGCCCGGGGACCCAGTACTTC.

V usage is TRBV7-3 and J usage is TRBJ1-1, with D perhaps matching TRBD1 (5 bases). Germline V gene lookup returns CDR1 SGHTA and CDR2 FQGTGA. The CDR3 sequence is 12 residues long. Trimming shortened V by 5 bases and J by 9 bases, and 13 bases separated the two germline ends. CDR3 DNA: TGTGCCAGCAGCCCCGGGACTGGGCAAGCTTTCTTT. Translating gives CASSPGTGQAFF.